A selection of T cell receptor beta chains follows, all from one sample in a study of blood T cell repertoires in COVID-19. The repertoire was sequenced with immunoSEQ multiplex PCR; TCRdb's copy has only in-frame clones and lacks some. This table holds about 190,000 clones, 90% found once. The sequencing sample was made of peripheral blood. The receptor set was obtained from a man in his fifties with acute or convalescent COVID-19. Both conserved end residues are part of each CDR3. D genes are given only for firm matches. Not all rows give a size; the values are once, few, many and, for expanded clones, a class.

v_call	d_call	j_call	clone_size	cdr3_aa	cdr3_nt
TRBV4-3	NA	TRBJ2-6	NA	CASSQSEAFISGANVLTF	TGCGCCAGCAGCCAATCTGAGGCGTTCATTTCTGGGGCCAACGTCCTGACTTTC
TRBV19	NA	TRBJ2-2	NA	CASSVASRGTGELFF	TGTGCCAGTTCGGTCGCCTCCAGGGGCACCGGGGAGCTGTTTTTT
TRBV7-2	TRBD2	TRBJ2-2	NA	CASSSEAGGITGELFF	TGTGCCAGCAGCTCGGAAGCGGGGGGAATCACCGGGGAGCTGTTTTTT
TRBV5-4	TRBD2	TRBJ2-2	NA	CASSPQGWDYNTGELFF	TGTGCCAGCAGCCCCCAAGGGTGGGACTACAACACCGGGGAGCTGTTTTTT
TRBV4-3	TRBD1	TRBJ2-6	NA	CASSQVAGTGYSSGANVLTF	TGCGCCAGCAGCCAAGTTGCCGGGACAGGATACTCCTCTGGGGCCAACGTCCTGACTTTC
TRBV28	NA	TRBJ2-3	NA	CASSLDTSTDTQYF	TGTGCCAGCAGTTTAGACACTAGCACAGATACGCAGTATTTT
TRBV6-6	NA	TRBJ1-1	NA	CASSVIINTEAFF	TGTGCCAGCAGCGTTATAATAAACACTGAAGCTTTCTTT
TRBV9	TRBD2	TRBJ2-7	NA	CASSVSGEPNEQYF	TGTGCCAGCAGCGTTAGCGGGGAGCCCAACGAGCAGTACTTC
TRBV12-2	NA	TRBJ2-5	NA	CASRPYRSQRGDLETQYF	TGTGCAAGTCGCCCCTACAGGAGCCAGCGGGGGGATTTGGAGACCCAGTACTTC
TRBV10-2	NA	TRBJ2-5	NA	CASSEDSRRQETQYF	TGCGCCAGCAGTGAGGACTCAAGACGACAAGAGACCCAGTACTTC
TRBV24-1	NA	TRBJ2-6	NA	CATSAGDSGANVLTF	TGTGCCACCAGTGCAGGGGACTCTGGGGCCAACGTCCTGACTTTC
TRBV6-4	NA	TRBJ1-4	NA	CASSPEVGEKLFF	TGTGCCAGCAGCCCGGAGGTGGGTGAAAAACTGTTTTTT
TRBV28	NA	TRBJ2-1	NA	CASSLGGGEVHEQFF	TGTGCCAGCAGTTTGGGGGGAGGAGAAGTTCATGAGCAGTTCTTC
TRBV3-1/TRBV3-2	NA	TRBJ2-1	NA	CASSQEYSYNEQFF	TGTGCCAGCAGCCAAGAATACTCCTACAATGAGCAGTTCTTC
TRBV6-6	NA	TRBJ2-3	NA	CASSPSTSTDTQYF	TGTGCCAGCAGCCCTTCAACTAGCACAGATACGCAGTATTTT
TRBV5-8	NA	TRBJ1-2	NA	CASSFGGARGYTF	TGTGCCAGCAGCTTCGGGGGGGCTCGTGGCTACACCTTC
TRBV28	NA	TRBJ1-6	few	CASSLVILDSPLHF	TGTGCCAGCAGTTTGGTAATACTGGATTCACCCCTCCACTTT
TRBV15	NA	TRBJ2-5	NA	CATSRERGTFGETQYF	TGTGCCACCAGCAGAGAGAGGGGGACATTCGGGGAGACCCAGTACTTC
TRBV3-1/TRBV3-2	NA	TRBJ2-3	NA	CASSQDGALADTQYF	TGTGCCAGCAGCCAAGATGGGGCCCTGGCAGATACGCAGTATTTT
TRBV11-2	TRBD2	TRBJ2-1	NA	CASSPTPASGDNEQFF	TGTGCCAGCAGCCCCACTCCGGCTAGCGGTGACAATGAGCAGTTCTTC
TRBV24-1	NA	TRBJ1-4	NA	CATSGGRHEKLFF	TGTGCCACCAGTGGGGGGAGGCATGAAAAACTGTTTTTT
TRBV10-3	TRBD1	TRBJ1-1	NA	CAITDREGTEAFF	TGTGCCATCACGGACAGGGAGGGAACTGAAGCTTTCTTT
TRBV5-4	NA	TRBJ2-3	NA	CASSLETQGTDTQYF	TGTGCCAGCAGCTTGGAGACACAGGGCACAGATACGCAGTATTTT
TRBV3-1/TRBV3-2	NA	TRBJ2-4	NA	CASSQIGENIQYF	TGTGCCAGCAGCCAAATAGGGGAAAACATTCAGTACTTC
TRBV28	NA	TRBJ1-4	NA	CASSRRTVNEKLFF	TGTGCCAGCTCACGAAGGACAGTTAATGAAAAACTGTTTTTT
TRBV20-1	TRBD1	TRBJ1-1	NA	CSASKTGGNTEAFF	TGCAGTGCTAGTAAGACAGGGGGGAACACTGAAGCTTTCTTT
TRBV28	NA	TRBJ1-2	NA	CASSSSDGYTF	TGTGCCAGCAGTTCCTCGGATGGCTACACCTTC
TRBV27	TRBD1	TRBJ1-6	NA	CASSRIQGDRSPLHF	TGTGCCAGCAGTCGAATACAGGGGGACCGTTCACCCCTCCACTTT
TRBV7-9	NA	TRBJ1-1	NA	CASSSTGRDTEAFF	TGTGCCAGCAGCTCTACGGGAAGGGACACTGAAGCTTTCTTT
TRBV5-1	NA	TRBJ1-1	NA	CASSPGGLNTEAFF	TGCGCCAGCAGCCCCGGGGGGTTGAACACTGAAGCTTTCTTT
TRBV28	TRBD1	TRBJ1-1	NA	CASSWQWGQGDTEAFF	TGTGCCAGCAGTTGGCAATGGGGACAGGGGGACACTGAAGCTTTCTTT
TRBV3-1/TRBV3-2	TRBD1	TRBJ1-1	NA	CASSHAGTVNTEAFF	TGTGCCAGCAGCCATGCCGGGACAGTTAACACTGAAGCTTTCTTT